The present entry profiles one T cell receptor (beta chain) with its context. Which antigen it targets is not known. No quality values exist for individual bases; no much larger clone is one base distant. The data derive from a study of shared clonotypes between healthy human individuals (TCRdb year 2020). About the investigation overall: The cohort comprised a couple of women and a few men aged 18 to 49 years. Per donor, three plates each were used for CD4 naive and CD4 memory, two for CD8 naive, and one for CD8 memory. To increase sequencing depth and limit assay-specific biases, different laboratories used diverse techniques to prepare libraries and sequence TCR repertoires. Leukapheresis yielded between about 0.94 and 10 billion PBMCs per donor. The study deeply sequenced blood TCR repertoires of five healthy adults to estimate repertoire size and the extent of clonotype sharing between individuals. The research as a whole found: Compared with non-shared clonotypes, the clonotypes found in all four sorted-subset donors had higher generation probabilities. Sampling was restricted to blood, and TCR repertoires in tissues likely differ from the TCR repertoires found in blood. Because the study included only a small number of donors, the genetic and exposure-history diversity represented was limited. Based on pairwise subsampling, the degree of clonotype sharing among donors was expected to be affected by sequencing depth. Naive subsets generally had larger estimated clonotype richness than memory subsets. Incomplete sequencing was indicated by rarefaction of sorted-subset datasets, despite the large sequencing depth. Sharing across a few donors was observed for 4.5% to 6.5% of naive CD4, around 3.5% of naive CD8, 2% to 2.5% of memory CD4, and roughly 0.43% of memory CD8 clonotypes.

The donors were healthy, HIV-negative adults who had no recently reported acute infections or vaccinations. All donors were Caucasian adults living in Nashville, Tennessee, USA. Magnetic negative selection was used to enrich CD4+ T cells, after which naive cells were positively selected on CD45RA and the negative fraction became the memory subset. After blood collection by leukapheresis, PBMCs were isolated using Ficoll-Histopaque density gradient centrifugation and then cryopreserved in the vapor phase of liquid nitrogen. Purity and quantity of every magnetically sorted T cell population were checked by analytical flow cytometry. Genomic DNA was isolated from each sorted fraction and quantified by UV absorbance on a Nanodrop 2000c. TCR CDR3 regions were amplified from genomic DNA by multiplex PCR using the deep immunoSEQ assay. Extracted genomic DNA from each cell subset was spread evenly across all wells of several immunoSEQ 96-well plates, with each plate serving as a replicate. For sorted subsets, about 200 ng genomic DNA, equal to 30,000 or so T cell genomes, was loaded into each replicate PCR. Purified libraries were measured with a Qubit 3.0 fluorometer, size-checked on a Bioanalyzer 2100, and measured again with the KAPA Library Quantification kit. Every immunoSEQ 96-well plate was sequenced on a separate single-read 150-cycle Illumina NextSeq 550 flow cell. In the authors' own workflow: Because only junctional sequences without quality scores were contained in the immunoSEQ output, filtering matching that applied to full-length reads could not be performed. To assign V/J genes and CDR3, sequences were annotated using PyIR, a Python wrapper for IgBLAST v1.9, with IMGT germline references. Reads were filtered out if the reads had weak V/J assignments (E-value above 1e-6), no CDR3, stop codons, out-of-frame junctions, or ambiguous translated residues. V3J clonotypes were defined as sequences sharing an identical inferred V gene, J gene, and CDR3 amino acid sequence. Percentage overlap between repertoires was computed as shared unique clonotypes divided by the size of the smaller repertoire. RTK rarefaction, the Chao1 estimator, and Recon v2.1 estimates of unobserved clonotypes were used to assess repertoire richness. Generation probabilities were computed with OLGA for all TCRbeta clonotypes obtained by the gDNA method from a handful of donors. Not all clones reach the TCRdb copy of this immuneACCESS table, which keeps in-frame sequences only. Checked studies attribute under half of the gap to unresolved V genes and leave the rest unexplained. V and J calls and clone size are copied from that table; D and trimming were computed from the DNA. This sample gives about 2 million clones in total; roughly 94% of them show up just once. In total, the top ten clones hold about 0.13% of the sample.

The germline V gene specifies SGHRS as CDR1 and YFSETQ as CDR2. Deletion took 4 bases off V and 4 bases off J, with a span of 8 bases between the germline ends. From cysteine to phenylalanine, the CDR3 is 13 amino acids long. The only DNA kept is the CDR3, 39 bases in frame from the first base. This chain joins TRBV5-1 to TRBJ1-4; no D gene is confidently identified. The sequenced material came from naive CD4+ T cells sorted from blood. Interpreted using the paper, the cell subset or site label stands for: CD45RA+ positively selected. This clonotype originated in a man aged 18 to 29 in good health. This receptor has the CDR3 CASSLDVNEKLFF. The nucleotides read TGCGCCAGCAGCCTGGACGTTAATGAAAAACTGTTTTTT.